This entry lists 20 T cell receptor beta chains sequenced from one sample in a study of blood T cell repertoires in COVID-19. Profiling relied on immunoSEQ multiplex PCR, and the TCRdb table lists in-frame clones only, not all of them. The sample lists about 230,000 clones; 83% were seen once. The sample was peripheral blood. The receptors derive from a woman aged 70-85 years with active or convalescent COVID-19.

The V gene is TRBV11-3, the J gene TRBJ2-1; TRBD1 is a possible D gene (6 bases). Trimming shortened V by 1 base and J by 9 bases, and 13 bases separated the two germline ends. Germline V CDR1 and CDR2: SGHNT, YENEEA. The CDR3 length is 14 residues. The CDR3 DNA reads TGTGCCAGCAGCTTAGCCTCGACAGGCCCTGAGCAGTTCTTC. Residues: CASSLASTGPEQFF.

The chain uses TRBV6-5 and TRBJ1-1; weak D call: TRBD1 (6 bases). The germline gives CDR1 MNHEY, CDR2 SVGAGI. Trimming cost V 8 bases and J 5 bases, with 21 bases left between them. There are 15 residues in the CDR3. CDR3: CASGSYRASGTEAFF. CDR3 DNA: TGTGCCAGCGGAAGCTACAGGGCCTCTGGGACTGAAGCTTTCTTT.

The chain has TRBV19 and TRBJ1-3, with 8 bases fitting TRBD1. The CDR3 contains 15 residues. Trimming cost V 6 bases and J 4 bases; bases outside gene matches: 8. CDR1 LNHDA and CDR2 SQIVND come from the germline V gene (reference sequence). The CDR3 coding sequence is TGTGCCAGTAGCACGACAGGGGCGAGAGGAAACACCATATATTTT. Protein: CASSTTGARGNTIYF.

V usage is TRBV11-2 and J usage is TRBJ2-3; 7 bases align to TRBD2. This CDR3 region has 15 residues. Trimming cost V 5 bases and J 2 bases; bases outside gene matches: 7. From germline, CDR1 is SGHAT and CDR2 FQNNGV. CDR3 nucleotides: TGTGCCAGCAGCCTCCATGGACTAGTCACAGATACGCAGTATTTT. Translated: CASSLHGLVTDTQYF.

The chain carries TRBV19 and TRBJ2-1; 8 bases match TRBD2. The CDR3 sequence is 19 residues long. In germline, CDR1 is LNHDA, CDR2 SQIVND (reference sequence). With 2 bases clipped from V and 6 bases from J, the junction kept 18 bases outside the gene matches. The CDR3 DNA follows: TGTGCCAGTAGTATACTGGCGGGAGGCCGCCAGCACAGGCGCAATGAGCAGTTCTTC. Protein: CASSILAGGRQHRRNEQFF.

The V gene is TRBV3-1 (or the pseudogene TRBV3-2), the J gene TRBJ2-3; possibly TRBD2 for D (6 bases). V lost 4 bases, J lost 14 bases, and 19 bases lay in between. The V gene's germline CDR1 is LGHDT and CDR2 YNNKEL (reference sequence). The CDR3 extends over 13 amino acids. CDR3 amino acids: CASSPEGPLRTYF. In DNA form, the CDR3 reads TGTGCCAGCAGCCCGGAGGGGCCCCTCCGTACGTATTTT.

This chain links TRBV10-3 with TRBJ2-2; TRBD1 agrees at 8 bases. Germline lookup yields CDR1 ENHRY and CDR2 SYGVKD. This CDR3 comprises 14 residues. Losses at the gene ends were 6 bases for V and 3 bases for J; bases not matched to a gene: 3. The CDR3 coding sequence is TGTGCCATCAGAGACAGGGGAGACACCGGGGAGCTGTTTTTT. Protein: CAIRDRGDTGELFF.

The chain has TRBV2 and TRBJ2-5; 9 nucleotides line up with TRBD2. This CDR3 comprises 11 residues. CDR1 and CDR2 (germline): SNHLY, FYNNEI. V was pared by 6 bases and J by 7 bases, with 0 bases of the junction left unmatched. Here the CDR3 reads CASRLAGTQYF. The DNA for the CDR3 is TGTGCCAGCAGACTAGCGGGGACCCAGTACTTC.

The V call is TRBV10-1, the J call TRBJ2-7; D remains unclear. CDR1 is WNHNN and CDR2 is SYGVQD in the germline V gene (reference sequence). The CDR3 spans 14 residues. The ends were cut back, 0 bases at V and 2 bases at J, with 8 bases in the middle. This chain's CDR3 is CASSESGKTYEQYF. The CDR3 nucleotides are TGCGCCAGCAGTGAGTCTGGCAAAACCTACGAGCAGTACTTC.

V gene TRBV5-1 combines with J gene TRBJ2-5; 11 bases are a match to TRBD2. Unmatched junction bases numbered 9, after V lost 5 bases and J lost 6 bases. The CDR3 sequence is 15 residues long. Germline-derived CDR1 and CDR2 are SGHRS and YFSETQ. CDR3 coding DNA: TGCGCCAGCAGTCAACTAGCGGGAGTAGGAAAGACCCAGTACTTC. Translation: CASSQLAGVGKTQYF.

Comment on this clone: The identical CDR3 is also encoded by other nucleotide sequences in the sample. The chain combines TRBV5-1 with TRBJ2-3, with TRBD1 matching 9 bases. Germline V gene data show CDR1 as SGHRS and CDR2 as YFSETQ. The CDR3 length is 16 residues. The J segment lost 0 bases and the V segment lost 0 bases, leaving 2 bases of the junction unmatched. The CDR3 sequence is CASSLGTGASTDTQYF. The CDR3 DNA sequence: TGCGCCAGCAGCTTGGGGACAGGGGCGAGCACAGATACGCAGTATTTT.

V gene TRBV5-6 combines with J gene TRBJ1-6; D is possibly TRBD1 (6 bases). The germline gives CDR1 SGHDT, CDR2 YYEEEE. V lost 4 bases to trimming and J lost 7 bases, with 15 bases between them. CDR3 length equals 15 residues. CDR3 coding DNA: TGTGCCAGCAGCCCCGCTGGACAGACCAATTCACCCCTCCACTTT. This sequence encodes CASSPAGQTNSPLHF.

This rearrangement joins TRBV18 to TRBJ1-3; TRBD1 aligns across 7 bases. The length of the CDR3 is 15 residues. After removal of 3 bases from V and 1 base from J, the junction contained 3 bases not matched to a gene. CDR1 is KGHSH and CDR2 is LQKENI in the germline V gene. CDR3 loop: CASSPVGQSGNTIYF. As DNA, the CDR3 is TGTGCCAGCTCACCCGTGGGACAGTCTGGAAACACCATATATTTT.

The rearrangement joins TRBV9 to TRBJ2-5; 9 bases align to TRBD1. CDR3 length: 15 amino acids. Germline V gives CDR1 SGDLS, CDR2 YYNGEE. V lost 4 bases, J lost 5 bases, and 9 bases stayed unmatched. CDR3 sequence reads: CASSPRDREWETQYF. DNA of the CDR3: TGTGCCAGCAGCCCCCGGGACAGGGAATGGGAGACCCAGTACTTC.

The chain couples TRBV3-1 (or the pseudogene TRBV3-2) to TRBJ1-5; tentative D call: TRBD1 (6 bases). This CDR3 spans 13 amino acids. V was cut by 4 bases and J by 3 bases, with 7 bases left in between. The germline CDR1 and CDR2 sequences are LGHDT and YNNKEL (reference sequence). CDR3 coding DNA: TGTGCCAGCAGCCCGGGACACAATCAGCCCCAGCATTTT. Its translation is CASSPGHNQPQHF.

The chain uses TRBV28 and TRBJ1-1; TRBD1 agrees at 12 bases. Per the germline V gene, CDR1 is MDHEN and CDR2 is SYDVKM. V was clipped by 6 bases and J by 12 bases; unmatched bases: 17. The CDR3 runs 16 residues. This CDR3 reads CASRLAGGTGGASTFF. CDR3 nucleotide sequence: TGTGCCAGCAGGCTTGCCGGCGGGACAGGGGGCGCTTCGACTTTCTTT.

The rearrangement links TRBV2 to TRBJ1-6; tentatively, D is TRBD1 (5 bases). The CDR3 is made up of 14 amino acids. V lost 7 bases, J lost 7 bases, and 14 bases lay in between. Germline V gene lookup returns CDR1 SNHLY and CDR2 FYNNEI. The CDR3 coding sequence is TGTGCCAGCATGGGGCGGCAGGGAAATTCACCCCTCCACTTT. Its translation: CASMGRQGNSPLHF. The variable domain in full, completed from reference TRBV2 and TRBJ1-6, reads EPEVTQTPSHQVTQMGQEVILRCVPISNHLYFYWYRQILGQKVEFLVSFYNNEISEKSEIFDDQFSVERPDGSNFTLKIRSTKLEDSAMYFCASMGRQGNSPLHFGNGTRLTVT.

This clone appeared a single time. The genes are TRBV5-1 and TRBJ1-4, with D maybe TRBD1 (5 bases). The germline V gene has CDR1 SGHRS and CDR2 YFSETQ. The germline V and J ends were trimmed by 5 bases and 6 bases, with 11 bases remaining between them. The CDR3 extends over 13 amino acids. CDR3 sequence reads: CASSSGTDEKLFF. In DNA form, the CDR3 reads TGCGCCAGCAGTTCCGGGACTGATGAAAAACTGTTTTTT.

A few counts support this clone. The CDR3 spells CASNTGTVWETQYF. CDR3 coding DNA: TGTGCCAGCAACACGGGGACAGTATGGGAGACCCAGTACTTC. The chain uses TRBV7-9 and TRBJ2-5; 7 bases line up with TRBD1. The trim removed 7 bases at V and 5 bases at J, leaving 10 bases unmatched. CDR1 is SEHNR, CDR2 FQNEAQ, per germline (reference sequence). The CDR3 has 14 amino acids.

This chain joins TRBV6-2 or TRBV6-3 and TRBJ1-2; possibly TRBD1 for D (5 bases). V lost 4 bases, J lost 3 bases, and 12 bases lay in between. CDR1 is MNHEY, CDR2 SVGEGT, per germline. This CDR3 spans 14 amino acids. As DNA, the CDR3 is TGTGCCAGCAGTTCAGGCCAGGGATACTATGGCTACACCTTC. The encoded protein is CASSSGQGYYGYTF.